This is a list of T cell receptor beta chains from one sample in a study of control samples from healthy donors and cancer patients. Method: immunoSEQ multiplex PCR; TCRdb's copy keeps in-frame clones and lacks some. This sample has 150,000 to 200,000 clones; 85% to 90% occur once, and the top ten carry 4% to 6%. Sample: blood. The receptors were gathered from a woman aged 25 to 39 in good health. CDR3s include the opening cysteine and the closing phenylalanine or tryptophan. D genes are given only for firm matches. Clone size is not always given. Where it is, it says once, few, many or a class for expanded clones.

cdr3_length j_call d_call v_call clone_size cdr3_nt cdr3_aa
13 TRBJ2-5 - TRBV4-2 - TGTGCCAGCAGCCAAGATCGGGGGACATACCGGTACTTC CASSQDRGTYRYF
12 TRBJ1-3 - TRBV29-1 - TGCAGCGTTGGGGGGGCTGGAAACACCATATATTTT CSVGGAGNTIYF
18 TRBJ2-2 - TRBV11-2 - TGTGCCAGCAGCTTAGATTTCTACCGGGGGCAGAACACCGGGGAGCTGTTTTTT CASSLDFYRGQNTGELFF
15 TRBJ2-1 - TRBV2 few TGTGCCAGCAGACCACAAAGGACTATCTACAATGAGCAGTTCTTC CASRPQRTIYNEQFF
16 TRBJ2-7 TRBD2 TRBV19 - TGTGCCAGTAGTATAAAGGTGGGAGGGTTAACCTACGAGCAGTACTTC CASSIKVGGLTYEQYF
14 TRBJ2-5 - TRBV5-1 - TGCGCCAGCAGCTTGGTTGGGGGCCAGGAGACCCAGTACTTC CASSLVGGQETQYF
18 TRBJ2-3 - TRBV9 once TGTGCCAGCAGCCTCCAGATTGGACTCTCGAGTAGCACAGATACGCAGTATTTT CASSLQIGLSSSTDTQYF
14 TRBJ1-2 - TRBV28 - TGTGCCAGCATCCCGGGGGGACCTTACTATAGCTACACCTTC CASIPGGPYYSYTF
13 TRBJ1-3 - TRBV30 - TGTGCCTGGAGTTACAGCTCTGGAAACACCATATATTTT CAWSYSSGNTIYF
16 TRBJ2-3 - TRBV11-2 - TGTGCCAGCAGCTTAGTGGGCGGACCTAGCACAGATACGCAGTATTTT CASSLVGGPSTDTQYF
15 TRBJ2-1 - TRBV28 - TGTGCCACCTCCGCACCGGGTCTCTCCTACAATGAGCAGTTCTTC CATSAPGLSYNEQFF
17 TRBJ2-3 TRBD2 TRBV19 - TGTGCCAGTAGTATGCCCTGGAGCGGGAGGGACACAGATACGCAGTATTTT CASSMPWSGRDTDTQYF
15 TRBJ2-3 - TRBV5-4 - TGTGCCAGCAGCTTGGGGGGGGGCATCTCCGATACGCAGTATTTT CASSLGGGISDTQYF
16 TRBJ2-1 TRBD1 TRBV24-1 - TGTGCCACCAGTGATCCGGGACAGGGGGGCTACAATGAGCAGTTCTTC CATSDPGQGGYNEQFF
15 TRBJ2-1 TRBD2 TRBV5-1 once TGCGCCAGCAGCCCAGGACTAGCGGGAGACAATGAGCAGTTCTTC CASSPGLAGDNEQFF
16 TRBJ2-1 - TRBV7-9 - TGTGCCAGCAGCCGTTCGGGCTCCAGCTCCTACAATGAGCAGTTCTTC CASSRSGSSSYNEQFF
16 TRBJ1-3 - TRBV21-1 - TGTGCCAGCAGCAGGGGACGCTTTATTTCTGGAAACACCATATATTTT CASSRGRFISGNTIYF
14 TRBJ2-1 - TRBV19 few TGTGCCAGTACACTTAGCGGCTCCTACAATGAGCAGTTCTTC CASTLSGSYNEQFF
15 TRBJ2-5 - TRBV9 - TGTGCCAGCAGCCCCTCAGGGCACACACAAGAGACCCAGTACTTC CASSPSGHTQETQYF
14 TRBJ1-2 TRBD1 TRBV19 - TGTGCCAGTAGTAGTGGACAGGGGAACTATGGCTACACCTTC CASSSGQGNYGYTF